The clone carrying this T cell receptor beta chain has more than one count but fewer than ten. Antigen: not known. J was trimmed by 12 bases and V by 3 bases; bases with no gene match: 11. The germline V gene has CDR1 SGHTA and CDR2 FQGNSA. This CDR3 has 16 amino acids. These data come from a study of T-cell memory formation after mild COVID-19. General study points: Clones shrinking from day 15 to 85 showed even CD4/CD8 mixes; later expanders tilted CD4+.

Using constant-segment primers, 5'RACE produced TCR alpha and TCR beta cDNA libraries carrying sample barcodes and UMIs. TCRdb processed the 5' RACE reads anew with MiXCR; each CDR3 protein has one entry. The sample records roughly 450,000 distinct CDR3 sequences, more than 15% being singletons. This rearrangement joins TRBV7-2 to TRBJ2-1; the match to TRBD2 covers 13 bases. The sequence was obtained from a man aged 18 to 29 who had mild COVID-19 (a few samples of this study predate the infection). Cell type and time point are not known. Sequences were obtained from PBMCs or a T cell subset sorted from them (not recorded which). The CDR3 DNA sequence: TGTGCCAGCAGCTTCGAGGGGACTAGCGGGACCCGGCGGCAGTTCTTC. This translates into CASSFEGTSGTRRQFF. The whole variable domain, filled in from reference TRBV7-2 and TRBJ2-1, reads GAGVSQSPSNKVTEKGKDVELRCDPISGHTALYWYRQSLGQGLEFLIYFQGNSAPDKSGLPSDRFSAERTGGSVSTLTIQRTQQEDSAVYLCASSFEGTSGTRRQFFGPGTRLTVL.